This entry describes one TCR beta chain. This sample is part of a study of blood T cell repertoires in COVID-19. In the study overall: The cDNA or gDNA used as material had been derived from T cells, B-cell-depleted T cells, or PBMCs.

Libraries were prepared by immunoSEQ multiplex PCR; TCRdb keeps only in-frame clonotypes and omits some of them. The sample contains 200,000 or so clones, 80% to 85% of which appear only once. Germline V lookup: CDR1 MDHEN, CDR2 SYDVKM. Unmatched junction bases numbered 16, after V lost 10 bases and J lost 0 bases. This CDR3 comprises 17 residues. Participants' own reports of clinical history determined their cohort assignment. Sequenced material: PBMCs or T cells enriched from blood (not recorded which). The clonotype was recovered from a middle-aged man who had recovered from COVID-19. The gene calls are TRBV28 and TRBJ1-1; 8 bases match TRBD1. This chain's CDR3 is CATTQIRQGSMNTEAFF. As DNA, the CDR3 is TGTGCCACTACGCAAATTCGACAGGGGAGCATGAACACTGAAGCTTTCTTT.